This T cell receptor beta chain was documented in a study of cytomegalovirus exposure and HLA in healthy donors (dated by TCRdb to the late 2010s). About the full investigation: According to an earlier analysis of a few hundred of the donors, about 179 million T cells yielded 90 million to 130 million unique TCR beta sequences and about 300 Gb of sequence data. An early release covering about 600 HLA-typed donors comprised about 300 gigabases of sequencing data and tens of millions of unique TCR sequences. The genetic ancestry cluster associated with self-reported Caucasian donors included 81% of the roughly 380 genotyped donors. The aim of the study was to test whether cataloging public T cell receptors could identify signatures of past pathogen exposure. The study profiled the T cell repertoires of about 720 subjects by immunosequencing and related them to cytomegalovirus serostatus. A separate validation cohort of over 95 different subjects was used in addition to the 666-subject first cohort. To predict cytomegalovirus infection status, the study brought together high-throughput TCR immunosequencing, statistical association of individual TCRs with disease status, and machine learning. A later analysis re-examined previously published TCR beta repertoires from just over 650 donors and added high-resolution HLA genotyping to investigate patterns of TCR occurrence. Rather than using new phenotypic data, the later analysis identified candidate immune exposures from TCR beta sequences and from how often those sequences occurred across donors. To decide whether each TCR beta V gene segment behaved as functional or pseudogenic, an earlier analysis of approximately 590 of the donors relied on high-throughput TCR beta sequencing. Alongside the repertoire data, information on donor age, sex, ethnicity and CMV serostatus was compiled. In a later genetic analysis, genome-wide SNP genotypes for about 60% of the 666 donors were used, and that subset was treated as a discovery cohort. Every repertoire in the discovery cohort had been generated on one and the same sequencing platform. Both class I and class II loci were covered by HLA typing, at four-digit resolution. Typing coverage differed by locus: A, B, C, DRB1 and DQB1 were typed in about 620-630 donors, DQA1 in 500 to 550, DPA1 in 606, and DPB1 in approximately 450. Five DR-DQ haplotypes were handled as single units for association and clustering because linkage in the cohort was strong. Among about 400 genotyped donors of the cohort, an average of approximately 200,000 unique TCR beta nucleotide sequences was sequenced per donor, of which about 18% were non-productive. Here is what the overall study found, with its caveats: Compared with equally common non-associated chains, HLA-associated TCR beta chains in a later analysis were more clonally expanded and had lower generation probabilities. It was suggested by the authors that the approach could potentially be generalized to other disease states and immunological phenotypes. A further reported finding was that TCR beta sequences accurately predicted the HLA-A and HLA-B alleles for most subjects in the first cohort. Compared with the 666-donor mean, donors in an Asian-associated ancestry cluster had fewer N-insertions in productive TCRs, according to a later genetic analysis. Because the 87-base-pair reads could not distinguish some IMGT-functional V segments, including TRBV6-2 and TRBV6-3, those segments were excluded. An association between a missense DCLRE1C variant and V-gene and J-gene trimming of TCR beta chains was found in a later genetic analysis and replicated in an independent cohort. Sequencing depth was assumed to be roughly uniform across donors in the presence/absence analyses, though that assumption may not hold. In a later analysis, TCR association rates were found to vary across HLA loci, with the most associated TCRs seen for DRB1 alleles and the fewest for HLA-C alleles. In vitro tests confirmed that three of the cytomegalovirus-associated TCR beta chains recognize cytomegalovirus antigens. A cluster of highly shared sequence variants was judged likely to represent a technical artifact of the sequencing pipeline. Across donors, most TCR sequences were observed very rarely, whereas some public TCRs were present in many individuals. According to a later analysis, parvovirus B19, influenza, CMV and Epstein-Barr virus appeared linked to several top co-occurrence clusters. In a later analysis, around 17,000 TCR beta sequences were associated with specific HLA alleles at a false discovery rate of 0.05. Cytomegalovirus status was reported to be diagnosed by the classifier with high specificity and sensitivity in both the original and validation cohorts. In this cohort, only TCR beta chains were sequenced, and detectable features were limited by the absence of alpha or paired-chain data. In an earlier analysis of 450 to 750 of the donors, most TCR beta V segments appeared in productive rearrangements about 90% or about 30% of the time, broadly matching IMGT annotations. Correlated functional status among segregating V segments might reflect linkage disequilibrium, but an unknown experimental factor could not be ruled out. Assigning TCR associations to individual alleles was difficult when HLA alleles, especially DR and DQ, strongly co-occurred. A later analysis found that most CMV-associated TCR beta chains appeared HLA-restricted, with HLA associations seemingly driven largely by CMV exposure. CMV serostatus was the only immune exposure information available for the cohort. The earlier analysis of around 600 of the donors excluded roughly 16 rarely observed V segments, including chromosome 9 orphons, because counts were too low. In the study, 150 to 200 TCR beta chains were listed as associated with cytomegalovirus. HLA typing was unavailable for some donors at each locus, so association tests used only the typed subset.

The cohort consisted of approximately 690 healthy bone marrow donors. All cohort members were sampled while nominally healthy, although unrecorded immune exposures were likely present. The donor was CMV seronegative and belonged to the group of over 350 seronegative cohort members. A peripheral blood sample was collected from each donor, and TCR beta sequencing was performed on peripheral blood mononuclear cells. The Qiagen DNeasy Blood Extraction Kit was used to extract genomic DNA from the blood cell samples. The library was obtained by the immunoSEQ multiplex PCR assay. For the multiplex PCR, a mixture combining 60 forward primers for TCR Vbeta segments and 13 reverse primers for TCR Jbeta segments was used. The CDR3 region of rearranged TCR beta genes was amplified from genomic DNA by a multiplex PCR assay. On the Illumina HiSeq System, the amplified TCR beta libraries were sequenced as 87-base-pair reads. Under the source paper's analysis protocol: Across the 700 or so repertoires, a later analysis counted tens of millions of unique TCR beta chains, roughly 11 million of which were shared by at least two donors. To remove PCR and sequencing errors, raw reads were error-corrected and collapsed into unique sequences using a nearest-neighbor algorithm that merged closely related sequences. CDR3 sequences were aligned to IMGT reference sequences to assign V, D and J gene segments. For a sequence to be retained, at least a six-nucleotide match to both a V gene segment and a J gene segment was required. Rearrangements were called productive when the CDR3 lacked stop codons and stayed in frame with V and J; all others were non-productive. Following IMGT convention, CDR3 was defined as the stretch from the second conserved V-encoded cysteine up to the conserved J-encoded phenylalanine. Sequences without an unambiguous match to a single V gene segment were excluded from the earlier analysis of about 630 of the donors. An earlier analysis of 587 of the donors classified V segments as functional when productive rearrangements were above 56.7% and as segregating when the standard deviation between donors was above 5%. A statistical classification framework was developed to diagnose cytomegalovirus status using the catalog of TCR beta chain sequences. A later analysis assigned V and J genes by comparing TCR nucleotide sequences with IMGT/GENE-DB human TR gene sequences. A later analysis assigned CDR3 sequences and most-parsimonious VDJ recombination scenarios with the TCRdist pipeline. In a later analysis, every TCR beta chain was defined by the combination of its CDR3 amino acid sequence and its V-gene family, and reads without a unique V-gene family were dropped. A later analysis removed several hundred highly shared, low-generation-probability nucleotide sequences to deal with suspected cross-contamination and a sequencing artifact. In a later analysis, a clonal expansion index for each public chain was calculated from normalized within-repertoire ranks of inferred template counts. Generation probabilities in a later analysis came from a VDJ recombination model fitted to out-of-frame rearrangements, and those results were checked against IGoR. A later analysis scored TCR-TCR, TCR-HLA and TCR-CMV co-occurrence with hypergeometric tests, applying a repertoire-size bias correction to TCR pairs. To estimate false discovery rates, a later analysis permuted the HLA or CMV assignments 20 times. In a later analysis, co-occurring TCRs were grouped with DBSCAN, and TCRdist sequence similarity was added when clustering was performed within HLA-allele-positive subsets. For co-occurrence clustering, repertoires with fewer than 30,000 or more than 120,000 public chains were excluded, along with four or five repertoires with anomalous nucleotide sharing. Not all clones reach the TCRdb copy of this immuneACCESS table, which keeps in-frame sequences only. Checked studies attribute under half of the gap to unresolved V genes and leave the rest unexplained. That table is the source of V, J and clone size, and D and trimming were worked out from the DNA. The sample's records list approximately 110,000 clones. In total, the top ten clones hold roughly 4% of the sample.

Reading the germline V gene (reference sequence) gives CDR1 SGHKS and CDR2 YYEKEE. The CDR3 measures 13 amino acids from cysteine to phenylalanine. The entry retains the CDR3 DNA only, 39 bases that are in frame from base 1. V has 5 bases trimmed and J has 8 bases trimmed; junction bases matching no gene number 9. As regards this clone: The antigen it recognizes is unknown.

This chain joins TRBV5-5 to TRBJ1-2; 7 bases in the junction line up with TRBD1. Material: PBMCs. This sequence originates from a man aged 18 to 29 in good health and CMV-seronegative. DNA sequence: TGTGCCAGCAGGGCCGACAGGGCCAGCGGCTACACCTTC. The resulting protein is CASRADRASGYTF.